This entry describes one T cell receptor (beta chain). The antigen remains undetermined. Generated by immunoSEQ multiplex PCR, the TCRdb table keeps only in-frame clones and is missing some. This table holds roughly 330,000 clones, 85% to 90% found once. These data come from a study of Ad26.COV2.S vaccination and SARS-CoV-2 variants. Study background: By the intramuscular route, Ad26.COV2.S was given once, or twice 56 days apart.

General study results and limits: Vaccine recipients surpassed placebo recipients in spike-specific TCR breadth. From the TCR breadth and depth analyses, total T cell responses may have been underestimated.

With 5 bases removed from V and 0 bases from J, the gap between germline ends came to 11 bases. The CDR3 has 15 amino acids. The germline V gene encodes CDR1 MNHEY and CDR2 SVGAGI. Treatment here: some 19 received Ad26.COV2.S at low or high dose, single or two shots; five or six received placebo; per-sample allocation not given. Sampling took place 63 days after the first vaccine or placebo injection. This vaccine is an Ad26 vector that expresses the Wuhan-strain SARS-CoV-2 spike. Source: peripheral blood, taken in a trial of Ad26.COV2.S vaccine versus placebo. The chain is built from TRBV6-5 and TRBJ1-5; the D gene is possibly TRBD1 (6 bases). The origin of this receptor is a person aged 18-60 years who received the Ad26.COV2.S COVID-19 vaccine or a placebo. The CDR3: CASSTGIYSNQPQHF. CDR3 coding DNA: TGTGCCAGCAGTACAGGGATCTATAGCAATCAGCCCCAGCATTTT.